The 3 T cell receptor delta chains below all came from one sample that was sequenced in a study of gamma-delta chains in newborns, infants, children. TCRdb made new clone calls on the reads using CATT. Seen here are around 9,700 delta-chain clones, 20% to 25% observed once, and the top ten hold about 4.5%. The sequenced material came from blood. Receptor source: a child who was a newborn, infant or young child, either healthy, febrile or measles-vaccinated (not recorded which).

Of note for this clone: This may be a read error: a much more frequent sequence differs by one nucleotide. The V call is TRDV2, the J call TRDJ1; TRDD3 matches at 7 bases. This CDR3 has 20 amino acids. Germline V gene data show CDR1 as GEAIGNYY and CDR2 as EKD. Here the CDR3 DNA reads TGTGCCTGTGACCAACTGGGGAGCAGCAATCCCCGCCCGTACACCGATACACTCATCTTT. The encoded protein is CACDQLGSSNPRPYTDTLIF.

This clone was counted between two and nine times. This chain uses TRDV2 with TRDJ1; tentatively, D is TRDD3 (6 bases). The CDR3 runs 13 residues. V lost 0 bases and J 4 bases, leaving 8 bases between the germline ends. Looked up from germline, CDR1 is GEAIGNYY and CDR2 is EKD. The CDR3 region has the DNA TGTGCCTGTGACACCGTTGGGGGCGATAAACTCATCTTT. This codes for CACDTVGGDKLIF.

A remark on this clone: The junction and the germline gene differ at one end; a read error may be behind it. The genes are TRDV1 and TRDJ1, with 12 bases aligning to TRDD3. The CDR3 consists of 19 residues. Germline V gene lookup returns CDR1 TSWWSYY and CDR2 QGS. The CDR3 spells CAIGELGTVVLGDTDKRIF. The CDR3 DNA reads TGTGCTATTGGGGAACTAGGTACGGTAGTACTGGGGGATACAGATAAACGCATCTTT.